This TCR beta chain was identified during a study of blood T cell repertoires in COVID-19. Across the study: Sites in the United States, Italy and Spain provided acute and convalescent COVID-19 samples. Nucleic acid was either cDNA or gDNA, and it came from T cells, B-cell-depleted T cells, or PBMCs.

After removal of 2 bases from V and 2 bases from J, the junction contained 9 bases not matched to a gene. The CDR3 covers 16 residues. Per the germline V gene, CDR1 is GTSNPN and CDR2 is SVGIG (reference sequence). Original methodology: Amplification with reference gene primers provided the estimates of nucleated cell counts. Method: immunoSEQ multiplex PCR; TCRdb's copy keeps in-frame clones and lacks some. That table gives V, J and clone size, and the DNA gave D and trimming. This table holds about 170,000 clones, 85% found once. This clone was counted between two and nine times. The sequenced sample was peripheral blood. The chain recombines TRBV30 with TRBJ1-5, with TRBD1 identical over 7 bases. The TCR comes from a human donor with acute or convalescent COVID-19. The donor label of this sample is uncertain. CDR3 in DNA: TGTGCCTGGAGTCCCATCCCGGGACAGCGCAATCAGCCCCAGCATTTT. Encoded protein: CAWSPIPGQRNQPQHF. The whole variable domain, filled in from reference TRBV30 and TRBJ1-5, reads SQTIHQWPATLVQPVGSPLSLECTVEGTSNPNLYWYRQAAGRGLQLLFYSVGIGQISSEVPQNLSASRPQDRQFILSSKKLLLSDSGFYLCAWSPIPGQRNQPQHFGDGTRLSIL.